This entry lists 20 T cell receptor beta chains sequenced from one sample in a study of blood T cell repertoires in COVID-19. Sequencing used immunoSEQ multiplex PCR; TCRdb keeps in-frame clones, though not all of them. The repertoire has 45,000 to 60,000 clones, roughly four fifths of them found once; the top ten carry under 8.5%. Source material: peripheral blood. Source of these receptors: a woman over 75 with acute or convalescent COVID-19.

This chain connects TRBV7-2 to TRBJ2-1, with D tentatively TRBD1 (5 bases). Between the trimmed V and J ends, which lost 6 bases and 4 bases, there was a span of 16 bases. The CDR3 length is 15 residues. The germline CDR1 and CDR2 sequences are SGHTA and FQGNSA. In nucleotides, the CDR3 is TGTGCCAGCAGATCCCCGACCCAGGGATACAATGAGCAGTTCTTC. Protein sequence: CASRSPTQGYNEQFF.

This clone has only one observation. CDR3 loop: CASSLYGVHQPQHF. The CDR3 DNA sequence: TGTGCCAGCAGCCTTTACGGGGTCCATCAGCCCCAGCATTTT. This sequence joins TRBV5-4 and TRBJ1-5; D call uncertain. V was cut by 4 bases and J by 5 bases, with 13 bases left in between. Germline CDR1 is SGHNT and CDR2 is YYREEE (reference sequence). There are 14 residues in the CDR3.

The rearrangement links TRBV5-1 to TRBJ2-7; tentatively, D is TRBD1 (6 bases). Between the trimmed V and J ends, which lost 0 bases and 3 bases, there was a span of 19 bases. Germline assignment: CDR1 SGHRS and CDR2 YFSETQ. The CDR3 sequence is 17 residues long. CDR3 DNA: TGCGCCAGCAGCTTGGCTTACAGGGAAGAGCTCCACTACGAGCAGTACTTC. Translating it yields CASSLAYREELHYEQYF. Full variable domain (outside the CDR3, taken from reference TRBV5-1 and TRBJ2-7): KAGVTQTPRYLIKTRGQQVTLSCSPISGHRSVSWYQQTPGQGLQFLFEYFSETQRNKGNFPGRFSGRQFSNSRSEMNVSTLELGDSALYLCASSLAYREELHYEQYFGPGTRLTVT.

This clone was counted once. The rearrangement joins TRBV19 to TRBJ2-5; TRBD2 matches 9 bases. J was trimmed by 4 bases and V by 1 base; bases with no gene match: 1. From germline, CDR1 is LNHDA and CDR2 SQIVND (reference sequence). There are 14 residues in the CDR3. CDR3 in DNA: TGTGCCAGTAGTATAGTAGCGGGGGCAGAGACCCAGTACTTC. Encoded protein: CASSIVAGAETQYF.

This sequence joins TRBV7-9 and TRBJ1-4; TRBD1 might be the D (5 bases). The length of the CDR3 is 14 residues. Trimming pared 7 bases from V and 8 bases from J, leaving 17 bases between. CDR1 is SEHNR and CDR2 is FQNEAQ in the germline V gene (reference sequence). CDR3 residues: CASTPGGTGEKLFF. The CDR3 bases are TGTGCCAGCACCCCTGGGGGGACGGGGGAAAAACTGTTTTTT.

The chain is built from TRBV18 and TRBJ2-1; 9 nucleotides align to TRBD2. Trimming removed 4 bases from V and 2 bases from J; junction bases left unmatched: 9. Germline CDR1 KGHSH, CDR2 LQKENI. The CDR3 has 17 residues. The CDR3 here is CASSLDRGRGAYNEQFF. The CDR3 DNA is TGTGCCAGCTCACTTGATCGCGGGAGGGGGGCCTACAATGAGCAGTTCTTC.

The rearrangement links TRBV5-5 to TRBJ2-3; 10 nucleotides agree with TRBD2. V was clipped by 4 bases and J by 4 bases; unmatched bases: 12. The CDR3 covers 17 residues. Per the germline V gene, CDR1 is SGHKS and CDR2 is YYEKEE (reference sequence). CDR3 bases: TGTGCCAGCAGCGCTGGGGGGGTAGCGGGAGGTTCAGATACGCAGTATTTT. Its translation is CASSAGGVAGGSDTQYF.

The CDR3 nucleotides are TGTGCCAGCTCACCACCCCAGGGAGGCTACAATGAGCAGTTCTTC. Amino acids: CASSPPQGGYNEQFF. The chain couples TRBV18 to TRBJ2-1; TRBD2 might be the D (6 bases). This CDR3 region has 15 residues. CDR1 KGHSH and CDR2 LQKENI come from the germline V gene. The ends were cut back, 0 bases at V and 3 bases at J, with 9 bases in the middle.

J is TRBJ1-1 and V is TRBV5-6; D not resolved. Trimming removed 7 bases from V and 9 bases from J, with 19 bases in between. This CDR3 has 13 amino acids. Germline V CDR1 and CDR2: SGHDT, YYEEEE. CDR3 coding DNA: TGTGCCAGCGACGCAACAGTAGGAGGTAAAGCTTTCTTT. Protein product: CASDATVGGKAFF.

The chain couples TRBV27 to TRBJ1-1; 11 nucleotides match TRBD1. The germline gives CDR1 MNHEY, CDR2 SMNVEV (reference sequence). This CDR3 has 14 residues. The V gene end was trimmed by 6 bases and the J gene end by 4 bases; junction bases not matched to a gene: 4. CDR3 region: CASRDRGLGTEAFF. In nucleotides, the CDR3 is TGTGCCAGCAGGGACAGGGGGCTTGGCACTGAAGCTTTCTTT.

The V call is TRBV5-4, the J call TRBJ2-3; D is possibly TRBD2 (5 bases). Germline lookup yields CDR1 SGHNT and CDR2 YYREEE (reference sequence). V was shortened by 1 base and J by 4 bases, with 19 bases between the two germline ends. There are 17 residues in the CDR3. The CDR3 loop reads CASSLKVTEVSADTQYF. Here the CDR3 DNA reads TGTGCCAGCAGCTTGAAAGTAACGGAGGTCAGCGCAGATACGCAGTATTTT.

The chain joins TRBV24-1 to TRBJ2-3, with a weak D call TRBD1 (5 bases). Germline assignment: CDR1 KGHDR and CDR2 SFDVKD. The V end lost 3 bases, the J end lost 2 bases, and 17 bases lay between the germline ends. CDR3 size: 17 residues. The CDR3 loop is CATSDMTAQSFTDTQYF. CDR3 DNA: TGTGCCACCAGTGATATGACAGCTCAGTCCTTCACAGATACGCAGTATTTT.

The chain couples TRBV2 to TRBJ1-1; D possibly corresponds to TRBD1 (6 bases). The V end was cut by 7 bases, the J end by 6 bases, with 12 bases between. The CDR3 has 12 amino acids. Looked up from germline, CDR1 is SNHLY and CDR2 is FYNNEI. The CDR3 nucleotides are TGTGCCAGCACTGGGACATCAGCTGAAGCTTTCTTT. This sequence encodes CASTGTSAEAFF.

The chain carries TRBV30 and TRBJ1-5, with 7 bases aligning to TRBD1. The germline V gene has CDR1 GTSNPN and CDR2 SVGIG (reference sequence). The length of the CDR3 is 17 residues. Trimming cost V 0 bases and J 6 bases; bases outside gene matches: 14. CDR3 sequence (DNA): TGTGCCTGGAGTGTACCGGGACAGCTCGGAGGGGGTCAGCCCCAGCATTTT. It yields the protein CAWSVPGQLGGGQPQHF. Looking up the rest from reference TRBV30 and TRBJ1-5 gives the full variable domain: SQTIHQWPATLVQPVGSPLSLECTVEGTSNPNLYWYRQAAGRGLQLLFYSVGIGQISSEVPQNLSASRPQDRQFILSSKKLLLSDSGFYLCAWSVPGQLGGGQPQHFGDGTRLSIL.

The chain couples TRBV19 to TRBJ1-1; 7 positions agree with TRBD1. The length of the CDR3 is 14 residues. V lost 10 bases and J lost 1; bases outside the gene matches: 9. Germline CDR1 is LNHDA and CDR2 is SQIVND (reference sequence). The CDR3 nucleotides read TGTGCCACCCGGGACAGAGGATCGAACACTGAAGCTTTCTTT. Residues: CATRDRGSNTEAFF. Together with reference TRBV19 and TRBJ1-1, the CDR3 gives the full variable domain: DGGITQSPKYLFRKEGQNVTLSCEQNLNHDAMYWYRQDPGQGLRLIYYSQIVNDFQKGDIAEGYSVSREKKESFPLTVTSAQKNPTAFYLCATRDRGSNTEAFFGQGTRLTVV.

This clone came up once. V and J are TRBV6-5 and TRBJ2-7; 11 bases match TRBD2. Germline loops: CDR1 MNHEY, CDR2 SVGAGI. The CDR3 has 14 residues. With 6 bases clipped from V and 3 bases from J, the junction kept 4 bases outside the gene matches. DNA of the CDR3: TGTGCCAGCAGGCCCGGGACTAGCGGCTACGAGCAGTACTTC. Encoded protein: CASRPGTSGYEQYF.

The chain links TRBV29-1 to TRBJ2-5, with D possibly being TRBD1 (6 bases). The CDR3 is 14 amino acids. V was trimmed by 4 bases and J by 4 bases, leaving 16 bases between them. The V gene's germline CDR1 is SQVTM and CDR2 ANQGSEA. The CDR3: CSVVPQGHTETQYF. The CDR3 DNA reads TGCAGCGTTGTTCCCCAGGGACACACAGAGACCCAGTACTTC.

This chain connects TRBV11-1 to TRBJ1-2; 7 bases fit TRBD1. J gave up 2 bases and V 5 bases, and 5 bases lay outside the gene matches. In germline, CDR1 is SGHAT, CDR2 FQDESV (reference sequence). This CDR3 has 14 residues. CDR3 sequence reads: CASSPGQENYGYTF. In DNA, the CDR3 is TGTGCCAGCAGCCCTGGACAGGAAAACTATGGCTACACCTTC. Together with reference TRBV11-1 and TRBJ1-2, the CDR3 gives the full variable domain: EAEVAQSPRYKITEKSQAVAFWCDPISGHATLYWYRQILGQGPELLVQFQDESVVDDSQLPKDRFSAERLKGVDSTLKIQPAELGDSAMYLCASSPGQENYGYTFGSGTRLTVV.

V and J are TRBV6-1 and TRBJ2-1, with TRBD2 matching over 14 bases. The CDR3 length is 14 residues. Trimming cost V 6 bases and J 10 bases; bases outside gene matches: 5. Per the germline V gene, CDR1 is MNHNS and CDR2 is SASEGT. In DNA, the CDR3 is TGTGCCAGCAGGCCGGGACTAGCGGGGGACGAGCAGTTCTTC. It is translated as CASRPGLAGDEQFF.

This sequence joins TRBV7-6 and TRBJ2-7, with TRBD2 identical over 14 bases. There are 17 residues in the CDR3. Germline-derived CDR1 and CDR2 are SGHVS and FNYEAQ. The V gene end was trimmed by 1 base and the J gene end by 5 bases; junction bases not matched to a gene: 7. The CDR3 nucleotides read TGTGCCAGCAGCTTAGGGATCCGACTAGCGGGAGGGAACGAGCAGTACTTC. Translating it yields CASSLGIRLAGGNEQYF.